This TCR beta chain was recovered during a study of blood T cells in healthy people across ages. Then a second PCR, running roughly 7 to 11 cycles, was carried out with a sample-barcoded 5' primer and a J-beta primer mix. MiXCR, run by TCRdb on the 5' RACE reads, gives a single entry per CDR3 protein. The profile shows 850,000 to 1,000,000 distinct CDR3 sequences, 48% of them singletons. Note on this clonotype: Its antigen is not identified.

V was cut by 0 bases and J by 5 bases, with 11 bases left in between. The CDR3 has 15 residues. Germline V gene data show CDR1 as ENHRY and CDR2 as SYGVKD. Study findings and constraints: More naive CD4+ cells and higher diversity were found in long-lived than in aged donors.

The sequenced sample consisted of blood. The chain joins TRBV10-3 to TRBJ1-5; tentatively, D is TRBD1 (5 bases). The clonotype was recovered from a man aged 25 to 40 in good health. The CDR3 region is CAISESGPAYQPQHF. For the CDR3, the DNA is TGTGCCATCAGTGAGTCGGGGCCCGCTTATCAGCCCCAGCATTTT.